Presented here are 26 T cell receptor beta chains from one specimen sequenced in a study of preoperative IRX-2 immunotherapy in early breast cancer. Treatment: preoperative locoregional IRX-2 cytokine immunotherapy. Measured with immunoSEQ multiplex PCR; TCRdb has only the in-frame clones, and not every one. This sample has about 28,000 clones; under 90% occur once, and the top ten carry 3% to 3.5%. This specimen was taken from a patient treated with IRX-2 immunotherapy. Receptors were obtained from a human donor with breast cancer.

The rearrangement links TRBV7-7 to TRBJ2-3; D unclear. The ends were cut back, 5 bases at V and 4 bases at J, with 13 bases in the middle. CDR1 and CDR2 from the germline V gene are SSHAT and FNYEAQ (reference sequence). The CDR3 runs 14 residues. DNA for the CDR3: TGTGCCAGCAGCCCCATCGGCAGGCCAGATACGCAGTATTTT. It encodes CASSPIGRPDTQYF.

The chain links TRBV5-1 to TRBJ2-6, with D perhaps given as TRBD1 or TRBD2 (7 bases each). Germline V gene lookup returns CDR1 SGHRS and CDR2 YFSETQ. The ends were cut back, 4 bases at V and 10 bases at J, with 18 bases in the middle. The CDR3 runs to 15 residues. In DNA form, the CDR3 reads TGCGCCAGCAGCGTTTTTGGGGGGGACAGTAACGTCCTGACTTTC. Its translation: CASSVFGGDSNVLTF.

CDR3 sequence: CASSLRGGRVDEQFF. The CDR3 DNA sequence: TGTGCCAGTAGTCTCCGGGGGGGCAGAGTCGATGAGCAGTTCTTC. The chain links TRBV19 to TRBJ2-1; TRBD2 matches at 8 bases. V was clipped by 5 bases and J by 8 bases; unmatched bases: 11. Germline values: CDR1 LNHDA, CDR2 SQIVND (reference sequence). The CDR3 runs to 15 residues. The whole variable domain, filled in from reference TRBV19 and TRBJ2-1, reads DGGITQSPKYLFRKEGQNVTLSCEQNLNHDAMYWYRQDPGQGLRLIYYSQIVNDFQKGDIAEGYSVSREKKESFPLTVTSAQKNPTAFYLCASSLRGGRVDEQFFGPGTRLTVL.

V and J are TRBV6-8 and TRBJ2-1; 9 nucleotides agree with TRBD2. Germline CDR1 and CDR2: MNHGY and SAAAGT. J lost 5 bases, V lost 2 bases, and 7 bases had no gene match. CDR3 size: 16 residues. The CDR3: CASSYQLAGTHNEQFF. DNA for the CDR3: TGTGCCAGCAGTTACCAGCTAGCGGGGACCCACAATGAGCAGTTCTTC.

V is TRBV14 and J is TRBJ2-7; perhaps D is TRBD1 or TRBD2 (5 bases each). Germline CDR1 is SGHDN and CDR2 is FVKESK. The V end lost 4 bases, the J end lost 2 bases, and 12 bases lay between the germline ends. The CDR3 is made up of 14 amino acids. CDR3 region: CASSPLRGAYEQYF. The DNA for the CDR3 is TGTGCCAGCAGCCCCCTTCGGGGCGCCTACGAGCAGTACTTC.

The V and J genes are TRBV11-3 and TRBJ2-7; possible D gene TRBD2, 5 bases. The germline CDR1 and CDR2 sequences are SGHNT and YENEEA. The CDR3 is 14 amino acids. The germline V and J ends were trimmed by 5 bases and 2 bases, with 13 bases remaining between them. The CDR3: CASSDSGETYEQYF. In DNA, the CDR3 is TGTGCCAGCAGCGACTCTGGGGAGACCTACGAGCAGTACTTC.

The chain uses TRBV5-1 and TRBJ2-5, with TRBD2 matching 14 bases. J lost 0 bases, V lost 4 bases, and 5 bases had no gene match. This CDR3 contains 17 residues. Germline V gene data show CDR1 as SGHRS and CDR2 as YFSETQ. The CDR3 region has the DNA TGCGCCAGCAGCCCGGGACTAGCGGGGGTGTACCAAGAGACCCAGTACTTC. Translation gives CASSPGLAGVYQETQYF.

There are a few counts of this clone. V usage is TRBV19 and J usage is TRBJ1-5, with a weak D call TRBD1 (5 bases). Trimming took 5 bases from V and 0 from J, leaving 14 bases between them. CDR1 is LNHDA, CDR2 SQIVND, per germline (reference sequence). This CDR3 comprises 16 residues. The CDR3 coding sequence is TGTGCCAGTAGTCAGAGACGGGGGTATAGCAATCAGCCCCAGCATTTT. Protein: CASSQRRGYSNQPQHF.

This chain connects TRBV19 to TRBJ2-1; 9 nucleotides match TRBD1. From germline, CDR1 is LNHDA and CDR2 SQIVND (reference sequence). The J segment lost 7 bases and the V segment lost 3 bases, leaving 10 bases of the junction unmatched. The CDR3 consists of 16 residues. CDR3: CASSMHPGTGRNEQFF. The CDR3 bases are TGTGCCAGTAGTATGCACCCGGGGACAGGGCGGAATGAGCAGTTCTTC.

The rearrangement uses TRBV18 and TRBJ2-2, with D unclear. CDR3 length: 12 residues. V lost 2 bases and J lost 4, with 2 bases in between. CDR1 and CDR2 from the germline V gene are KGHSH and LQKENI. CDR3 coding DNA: TGTGCCAGCTCACCAGTCACCGGGGAGCTGTTTTTT. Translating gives CASSPVTGELFF.

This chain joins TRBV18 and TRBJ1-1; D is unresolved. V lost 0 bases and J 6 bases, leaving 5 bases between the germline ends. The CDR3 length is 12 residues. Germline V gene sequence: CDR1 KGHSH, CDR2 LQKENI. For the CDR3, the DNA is TGTGCCAGCTCACCACCGATCGCTGAAGCTTTCTTT. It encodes CASSPPIAEAFF.

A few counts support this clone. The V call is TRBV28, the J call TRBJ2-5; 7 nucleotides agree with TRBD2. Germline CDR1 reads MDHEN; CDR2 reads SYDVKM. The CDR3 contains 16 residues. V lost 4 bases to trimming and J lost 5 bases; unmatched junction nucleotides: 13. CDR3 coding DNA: TGTGCCAGCAGTTCGACGGGGGAGGGAGGGCCGGAGACCCAGTACTTC. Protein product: CASSSTGEGGPETQYF.

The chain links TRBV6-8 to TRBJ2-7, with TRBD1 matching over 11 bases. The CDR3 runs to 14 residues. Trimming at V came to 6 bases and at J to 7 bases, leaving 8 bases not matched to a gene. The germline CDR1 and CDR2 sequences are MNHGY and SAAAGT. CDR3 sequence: CASRSGTGGREQYF. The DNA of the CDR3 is TGTGCCAGCAGATCCGGGACAGGGGGTCGGGAGCAGTACTTC.

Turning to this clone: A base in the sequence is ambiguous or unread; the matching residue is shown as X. For the CDR3, the DNA is TGTGCCAGYAGTCCAGGGGGTATTCAGCCCCAGCATTTT. The encoded protein is CAXSPGGIQPQHF. The full CDR3 protein is CASSPGGIQPQHF. The genes are TRBV28 and TRBJ1-5; 7 bases match TRBD1. CDR3 length: 13 residues. Germline trimming cut 9 bases from V and 6 bases from J; bases unmatched to any gene: 8. In germline, CDR1 is MDHEN, CDR2 SYDVKM.

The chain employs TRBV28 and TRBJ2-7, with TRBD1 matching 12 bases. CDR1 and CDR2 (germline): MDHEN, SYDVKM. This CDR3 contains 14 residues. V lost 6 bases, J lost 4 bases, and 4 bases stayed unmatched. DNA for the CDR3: TGTGCCAGCAGGGGACAGGGGGCCCGTTACGAGCAGTACTTC. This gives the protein CASRGQGARYEQYF.

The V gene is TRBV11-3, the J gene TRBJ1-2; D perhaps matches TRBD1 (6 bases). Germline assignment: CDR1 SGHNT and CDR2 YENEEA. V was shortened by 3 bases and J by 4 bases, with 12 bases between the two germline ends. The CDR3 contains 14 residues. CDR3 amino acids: CASSLGGAGYGYTF. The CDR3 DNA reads TGTGCCAGCAGCTTGGGGGGCGCCGGCTATGGCTACACCTTC.

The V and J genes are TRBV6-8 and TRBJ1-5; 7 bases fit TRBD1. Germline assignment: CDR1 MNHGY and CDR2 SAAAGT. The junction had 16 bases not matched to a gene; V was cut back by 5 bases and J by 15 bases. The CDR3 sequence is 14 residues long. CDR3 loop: CASSTTGDPTERHF. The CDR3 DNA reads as TGTGCCAGCAGTACTACAGGGGATCCGACTGAAAGGCATTTT.

The DNA of the CDR3 is TGTGCCAGCAGCCGAGAGGGCGGCTCCTACAATGAGCAGTTCTTC. Its protein product is CASSREGGSYNEQFF. The V call is TRBV7-8, the J call TRBJ2-1; D is perhaps TRBD2 (5 bases). CDR1 is SGHVS and CDR2 is FQNEAQ in the germline V gene. The CDR3 has 15 residues. V gave up 5 bases and J gave up 0 bases, with 11 bases separating them.

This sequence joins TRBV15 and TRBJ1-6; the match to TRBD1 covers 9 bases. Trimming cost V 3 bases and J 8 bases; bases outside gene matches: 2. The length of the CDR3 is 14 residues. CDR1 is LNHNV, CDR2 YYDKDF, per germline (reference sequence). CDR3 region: CATSSRDRDSPLHF. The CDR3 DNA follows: TGTGCCACCAGCAGCCGGGACAGGGATTCACCCCTCCACTTT.

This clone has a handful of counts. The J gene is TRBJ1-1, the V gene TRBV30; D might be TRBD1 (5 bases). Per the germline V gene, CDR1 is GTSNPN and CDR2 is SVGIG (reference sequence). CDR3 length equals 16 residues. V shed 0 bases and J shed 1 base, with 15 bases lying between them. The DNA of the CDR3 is TGTGCCTGGAGTGTACCGGGACTGCGGGCGAACACTGAAGCTTTCTTT. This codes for CAWSVPGLRANTEAFF.

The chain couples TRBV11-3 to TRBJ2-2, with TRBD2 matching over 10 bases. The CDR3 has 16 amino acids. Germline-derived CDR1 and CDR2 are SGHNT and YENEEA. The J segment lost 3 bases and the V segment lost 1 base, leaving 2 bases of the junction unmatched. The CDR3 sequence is CASSLGTSGYTGELFF. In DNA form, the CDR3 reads TGTGCCAGCAGCTTAGGGACTAGCGGCTACACCGGGGAGCTGTTTTTT.

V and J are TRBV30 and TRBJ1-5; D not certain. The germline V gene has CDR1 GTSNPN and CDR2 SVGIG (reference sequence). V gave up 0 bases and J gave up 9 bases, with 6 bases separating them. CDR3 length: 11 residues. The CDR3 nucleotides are TGTGCCTGGAGTGTAGACGGGCCCCAGCATTTT. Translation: CAWSVDGPQHF. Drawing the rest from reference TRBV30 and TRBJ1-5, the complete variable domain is SQTIHQWPATLVQPVGSPLSLECTVEGTSNPNLYWYRQAAGRGLQLLFYSVGIGQISSEVPQNLSASRPQDRQFILSSKKLLLSDSGFYLCAWSVDGPQHFGDGTRLSIL.

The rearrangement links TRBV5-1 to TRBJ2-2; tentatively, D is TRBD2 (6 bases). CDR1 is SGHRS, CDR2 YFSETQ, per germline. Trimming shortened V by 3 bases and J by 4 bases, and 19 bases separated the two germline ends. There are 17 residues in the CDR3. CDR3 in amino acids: CASSSGPLVGGTGELFF. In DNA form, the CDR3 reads TGCGCCAGCAGCTCAGGACCCCTTGTGGGGGGCACCGGGGAGCTGTTTTTT.

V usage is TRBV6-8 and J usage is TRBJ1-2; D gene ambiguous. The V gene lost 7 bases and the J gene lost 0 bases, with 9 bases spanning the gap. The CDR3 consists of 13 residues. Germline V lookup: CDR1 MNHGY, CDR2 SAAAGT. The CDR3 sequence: CASIQSPNYGYTF. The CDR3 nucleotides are TGTGCCAGCATCCAGAGTCCTAACTATGGCTACACCTTC.

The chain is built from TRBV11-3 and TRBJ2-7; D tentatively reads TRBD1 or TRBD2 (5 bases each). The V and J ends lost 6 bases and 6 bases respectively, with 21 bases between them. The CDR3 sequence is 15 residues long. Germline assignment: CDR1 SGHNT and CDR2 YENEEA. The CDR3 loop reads CASRRLPGRPCEQYF. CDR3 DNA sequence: TGTGCCAGCAGACGACTACCGGGACGGCCCTGCGAGCAGTACTTC.

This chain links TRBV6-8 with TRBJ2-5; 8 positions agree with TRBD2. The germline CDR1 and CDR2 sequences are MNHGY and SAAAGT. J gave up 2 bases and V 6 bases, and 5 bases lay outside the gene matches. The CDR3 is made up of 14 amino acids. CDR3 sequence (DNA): TGTGCCAGCAGCTCCGGCGGGGGGCAAGAGACCCAGTACTTC. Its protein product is CASSSGGGQETQYF.